This T cell receptor (beta chain) is from a study of T cell changes during pregnancy in multiple sclerosis. TCRdb keeps only in-frame clones here, not all; method: immunoSEQ multiplex PCR. The table records more than 65,000 clones, approximately 90% of them present only once. In germline, CDR1 is SGHVS, CDR2 FNYEAQ. This CDR3 comprises 17 residues. V lost 1 base to trimming and J lost 1 base; unmatched junction nucleotides: 6. This sequence joins TRBV7-6 and TRBJ2-3; 9 positions match TRBD2. Material: peripheral blood, obtained in the first trimester of pregnancy. This TCR was recovered from a female donor with multiple sclerosis, enrolled in a pregnancy study. CDR3 sequence reads: CASSLGAGGPGTDTQYF. DNA of the CDR3: TGTGCCAGCAGCTTAGGGGCGGGAGGGCCGGGCACAGATACGCAGTATTTT.